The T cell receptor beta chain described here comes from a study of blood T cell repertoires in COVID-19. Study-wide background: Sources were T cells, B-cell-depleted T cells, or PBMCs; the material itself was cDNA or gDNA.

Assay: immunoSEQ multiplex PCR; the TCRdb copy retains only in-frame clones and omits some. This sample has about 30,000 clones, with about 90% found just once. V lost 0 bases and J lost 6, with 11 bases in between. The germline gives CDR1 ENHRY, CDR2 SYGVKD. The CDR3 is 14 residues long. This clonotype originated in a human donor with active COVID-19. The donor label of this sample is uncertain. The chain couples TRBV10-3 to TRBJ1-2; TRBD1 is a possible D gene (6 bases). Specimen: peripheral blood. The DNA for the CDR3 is TGTGCCATCAGTGAGTCGGGGGGGGCGGATGGCTACACCTTC. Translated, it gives CAISESGGADGYTF.